This T cell receptor (beta chain) was recorded in a study of blood T cell repertoires in COVID-19. Study at large: Sites across the United States, Italy and Spain contributed samples from acute and convalescent COVID-19.

All enrollees were roughly 18 to 90 years old and from 20 to 25 US areas. The V end lost 4 bases, the J end lost 6 bases, and 22 bases lay between the germline ends. The CDR3 extends over 17 amino acids. Germline values: CDR1 SGHRS, CDR2 YFSETQ. Original methodology: Estimates of nucleated cell counts were drawn from the amplification of reference gene primers. Libraries were prepared by immunoSEQ multiplex PCR; TCRdb keeps only in-frame clonotypes and omits some of them. D and trimming were read from the DNA, whereas the V and J calls and clone size are those reported in that table. The data show fewer than 350,000 clones, under 95% seen once.

The chain is built from TRBV5-1 and TRBJ2-2, with D possibly being TRBD2 (6 bases). This TCR derives from a woman in her forties with acute COVID-19. The sequenced sample was PBMCs or T cells enriched from blood (not recorded which). The CDR3 protein is CASSSQVGRGRAGELFF. The CDR3 DNA reads TGCGCCAGCAGCAGCCAAGTTGGGCGGGGTCGGGCCGGGGAGCTGTTTTTT.